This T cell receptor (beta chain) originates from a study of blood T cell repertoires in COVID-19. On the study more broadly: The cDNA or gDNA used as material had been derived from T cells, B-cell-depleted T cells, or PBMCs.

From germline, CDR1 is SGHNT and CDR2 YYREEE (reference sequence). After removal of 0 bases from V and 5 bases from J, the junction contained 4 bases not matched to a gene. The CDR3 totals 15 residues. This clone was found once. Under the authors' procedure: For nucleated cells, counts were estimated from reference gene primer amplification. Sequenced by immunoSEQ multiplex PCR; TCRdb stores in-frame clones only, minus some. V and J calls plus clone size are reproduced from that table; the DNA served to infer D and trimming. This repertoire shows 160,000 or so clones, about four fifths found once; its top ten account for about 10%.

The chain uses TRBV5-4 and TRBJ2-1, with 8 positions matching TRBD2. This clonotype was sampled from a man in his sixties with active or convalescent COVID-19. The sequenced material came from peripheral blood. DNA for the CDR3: TGTGCCAGCAGCTTGGTGGCGGGGGGCGACAATGAGCAGTTCTTC. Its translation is CASSLVAGGDNEQFF. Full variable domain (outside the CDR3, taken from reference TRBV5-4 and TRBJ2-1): ETGVTQSPTHLIKTRGQQVTLRCSSQSGHNTVSWYQQALGQGPQFIFQYYREEENGRGNFPPRFSGLQFPNYSSELNVNALELDDSALYLCASSLVAGGDNEQFFGPGTRLTVL.